This T cell receptor (beta chain) derives from a study of neurological immune-mediated disorders. Time point defined: longitudinal time-point 2. Preparation of the unsorted libraries drew on 2 million PBMCs stored at -80 C. Each CDR3 protein gets one entry after TCRdb re-called the 5' RACE reads with MiXCR. The data show approximately 89,000 distinct CDR3 sequences, over 10% seen once. This clonotype was observed many times. The receptor was derived from a female donor with HTLV-1-associated myelopathy (HAM/TSP). Sequencing was carried out using PBMCs.

CDR3 loop: CASSQRPRYEQYF. CDR3 DNA sequence: TGCGCCAGCAGCCAGAGGCCCCGTTACGAGCAGTACTTC. The chain links TRBV5-1 to TRBJ2-7; D gene ambiguous. The CDR3 extends over 13 amino acids. Germline CDR1 and CDR2: SGHRS and YFSETQ. V lost 4 bases and J 4 bases, leaving 12 bases between the germline ends. Full variable domain (outside the CDR3, taken from reference TRBV5-1 and TRBJ2-7): KAGVTQTPRYLIKTRGQQVTLSCSPISGHRSVSWYQQTPGQGLQFLFEYFSETQRNKGNFPGRFSGRQFSNSRSEMNVSTLELGDSALYLCASSQRPRYEQYFGPGTRLTVT.